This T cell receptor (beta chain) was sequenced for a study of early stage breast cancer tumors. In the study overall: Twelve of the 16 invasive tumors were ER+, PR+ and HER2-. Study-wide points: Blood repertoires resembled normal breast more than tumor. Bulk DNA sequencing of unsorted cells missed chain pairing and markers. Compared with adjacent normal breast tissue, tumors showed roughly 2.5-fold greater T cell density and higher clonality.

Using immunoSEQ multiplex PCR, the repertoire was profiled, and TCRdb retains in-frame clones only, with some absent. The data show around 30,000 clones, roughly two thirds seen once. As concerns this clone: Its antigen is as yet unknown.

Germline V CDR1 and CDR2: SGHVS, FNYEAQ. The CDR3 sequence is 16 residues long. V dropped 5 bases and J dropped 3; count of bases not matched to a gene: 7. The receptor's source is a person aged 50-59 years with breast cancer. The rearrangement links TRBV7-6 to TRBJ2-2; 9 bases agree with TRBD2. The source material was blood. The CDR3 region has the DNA TGTGCCAGCAGCGCACGACTAGCGGAGTACACCGGGGAGCTGTTTTTT. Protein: CASSARLAEYTGELFF.